This paragraph reports one T cell receptor beta chain. V lost 2 bases and J 6 bases, leaving 5 bases between the germline ends. The germline CDR1 and CDR2 sequences are MGHDK and SYGVNS. The CDR3 totals 12 residues. This entry belongs to a study of blood T cell repertoires in COVID-19. This table comes from immunoSEQ multiplex PCR, and its TCRdb copy is limited to in-frame clones, with some not included. The sample lists over 200,000 clones; approximately 85% were seen once. Membership in each cohort depended on participant-reported clinical history. Sequencing input: PBMCs or T cells enriched from blood (not recorded which). This receptor was taken from a woman aged 45-60 years who had recovered from COVID-19. This chain links TRBV25-1 with TRBJ2-1; a weak D match, TRBD2 (5 bases). The CDR3 bases are TGTGCCAGCAGTGAAGCGGGCAATGAGCAGTTCTTC. Translating it yields CASSEAGNEQFF. Complete variable domain (other parts from reference TRBV25-1 and TRBJ2-1): EADIYQTPRYLVIGTGKKITLECSQTMGHDKMYWYQQDPGMELHLIHYSYGVNSTEKGDLSSESTVSRIRTEHFPLTLESARPSHTSQYLCASSEAGNEQFFGPGTRLTVL.